What follows describes a single TCR beta chain. The antigen is unknown. The sample belongs to a study of monozygotic twins with inflammatory bowel disease. Study observations and caveats: Patient repertoire variability may have increased through differing immunosuppressive treatments.

TCRdb processed the 5' RACE reads again and assigns one entry to each CDR3 protein, with no DNA. The data include approximately 200,000 distinct CDR3 sequences; the top ten clones carry 7.7%. Germline assignment: CDR1 SGHRS and CDR2 YFSETQ. This CDR3 has 16 residues. This clonotype was sampled from a human donor with ulcerative colitis or Crohn's disease, or a healthy co-twin of an affected twin (not recorded which). Specimen: blood. The chain has TRBV5-1 and TRBJ2-5; TCRdb reports TRBD2, a call that lacks DNA to check it against. The chain's CDR3 is CASSLRSLAPWETQYF.